The 9 T cell receptor beta chains reported below all come from one sample, sequenced in a study of graft-versus-host responses after intestinal transplantation. Measured with immunoSEQ multiplex PCR; TCRdb has only the in-frame clones, and not every one. Among roughly 14,000 clones listed, 30% to 40% were seen once. Co-plated with approximately 200,000 CFSE-labeled responder cells were approximately 200,000 irradiated, violet-dye-labeled stimulator cells. This specimen was alloreactive CD8+ T cells from a mixed lymphocyte reaction culture, taken before intestinal transplant. Specified subset: CFSE-low proliferating T cells sorted from approximately 6-day pre-transplant mixed lymphocyte reaction (GvH or HvG direction). The receptors stem from a human patient who received an intestinal transplant.

The V call is TRBV27, the J call TRBJ2-2; the D is unclear. Trimming took 4 bases from V and 6 from J, leaving 3 bases between them. The CDR3 has 11 amino acids. The germline V gene encodes CDR1 MNHEY and CDR2 SMNVEV (reference sequence). The CDR3 DNA is TGTGCCAGCAGTTCTGCCGGGGAGCTGTTTTTT. Translating it yields CASSSAGELFF.

This clone was observed a few times. This chain uses TRBV30 with TRBJ1-2; 10 bases map to TRBD1. V shed 5 bases, J shed 0 bases, and the junction held 6 bases outside the gene matches. Germline lookup yields CDR1 GTSNPN and CDR2 SVGIG (reference sequence). CDR3 length equals 15 residues. The CDR3 loop reads CAWGTGDIANYGYTF. As DNA, the CDR3 is TGTGCCTGGGGGACAGGGGATATCGCTAACTATGGCTACACCTTC.

The chain employs TRBV13 and TRBJ2-7; maybe TRBD1 (6 bases). Trimming left V 2 bases short and J 5 bases short, with 10 bases between. This CDR3 spans 13 amino acids. Germline values: CDR1 PRHDT, CDR2 FYEKMQ (reference sequence). The CDR3: CASSLPGDHEQYF. In nucleotides, the CDR3 is TGTGCCAGCAGCTTACCAGGGGACCACGAGCAGTACTTC.

The chain carries TRBV11-2 and TRBJ1-4; D unclear. From germline, CDR1 is SGHAT and CDR2 FQNNGV. The CDR3 has 14 residues. V lost 5 bases, J lost 6 bases, and 13 bases lay in between. The CDR3 DNA follows: TGTGCCAGCAGCGGTACGGGAGCCTATGAAAAACTGTTTTTT. Translation: CASSGTGAYEKLFF.

This chain connects TRBV13 to TRBJ2-3; TRBD2 matches at 13 bases. V lost 4 bases and J lost 8; bases outside the gene matches: 9. The V gene's germline CDR1 is PRHDT and CDR2 FYEKMQ (reference sequence). The CDR3 totals 16 residues. DNA of the CDR3: TGTGCCAGCAGCTCCGGGACTAGCGGGGAGGAAGCTACGCAGTATTTT. Translating gives CASSSGTSGEEATQYF.

This clone appeared a few times. This chain joins TRBV4-3 and TRBJ1-5, with a possible D match to TRBD1 (5 bases). Germline V gene data show CDR1 as LGHNA and CDR2 as YSLEER. V dropped 1 base and J dropped 7 bases, with 14 bases sitting between them. This CDR3 region has 15 residues. CDR3: CASSQGVGGEQPQHF. CDR3 nucleotide sequence: TGCGCCAGCAGCCAAGGGGTGGGGGGGGAACAGCCCCAGCATTTT.

This clone occurred a few times. V is TRBV30 and J is TRBJ1-2; a possible D gene is TRBD1 (6 bases). Germline lookup yields CDR1 GTSNPN and CDR2 SVGIG (reference sequence). The V end was cut by 6 bases, the J end by 3 bases, with 11 bases between. The CDR3 extends over 12 amino acids. CDR3 DNA sequence: TGTGCCTGTACAGGGATGGACTATGGCTACACCTTC. It translates to CACTGMDYGYTF.

The V call is TRBV27, the J call TRBJ2-3; TRBD2 matches 11 bases. The germline V gene has CDR1 MNHEY and CDR2 SMNVEV (reference sequence). J was trimmed by 6 bases and V by 2 bases; bases with no gene match: 7. The CDR3 covers 16 residues. In nucleotides, the CDR3 is TGTGCCAGCAGTTTAAGGGCTAGCGGGGGGTCGGATACGCAGTATTTT. Residues: CASSLRASGGSDTQYF.

This chain joins TRBV10-3 and TRBJ2-3; 16 bases are a match to TRBD2. V lost 5 bases and J lost 3; bases outside the gene matches: 5. The CDR3 sequence is 17 residues long. From germline, CDR1 is ENHRY and CDR2 SYGVKD. The CDR3: CAISSGTSGGATDTQYF. The CDR3 DNA reads TGTGCCATCAGTTCCGGGACTAGCGGGGGGGCGACAGATACGCAGTATTTT.